Detailed here is one T cell receptor beta chain. The antigen remains unidentified. A split of CD4+ cells into CD45RA+ naive and CD45RA-negative memory subsets was performed. This record comes from a study of shared clonotypes between healthy human individuals. Whole-study findings and limits: Owing to a small donor count, the genetic and exposure-history diversity represented was limited. Rarefaction indicated that sorted-subset sequencing remained incomplete although depth was large.

The CDR3 has 13 residues. The germline gives CDR1 MGHRA, CDR2 YSYEKL. V was cut by 3 bases and J by 3 bases, with 9 bases left in between. Assay used: immunoSEQ multiplex PCR; TCRdb lists only in-frame clones, some missing. The sample contains about a million clones, approximately 80% of which appear only once. This TCR was sampled from a man aged 18 to 30 in good health. The sequenced sample was memory CD4+ T cells sorted from blood. Subset here: CD45RA-negative fraction. The chain carries TRBV4-1 and TRBJ2-7, with D perhaps TRBD1 (6 bases). In DNA form, the CDR3 reads TGCGCCAGCAGCCACAGGACAGACTACGAGCAGTACTTC. It is translated as CASSHRTDYEQYF.